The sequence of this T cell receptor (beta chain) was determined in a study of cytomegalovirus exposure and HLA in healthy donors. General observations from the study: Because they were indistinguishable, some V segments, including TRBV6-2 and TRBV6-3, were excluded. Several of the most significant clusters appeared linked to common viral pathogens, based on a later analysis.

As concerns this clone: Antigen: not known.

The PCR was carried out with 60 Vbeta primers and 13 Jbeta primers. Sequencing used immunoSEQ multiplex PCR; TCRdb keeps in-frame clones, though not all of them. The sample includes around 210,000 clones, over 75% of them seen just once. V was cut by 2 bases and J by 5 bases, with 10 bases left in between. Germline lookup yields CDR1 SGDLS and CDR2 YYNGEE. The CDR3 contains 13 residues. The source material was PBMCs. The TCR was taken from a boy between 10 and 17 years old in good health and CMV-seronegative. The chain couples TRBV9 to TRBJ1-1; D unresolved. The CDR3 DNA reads TGTGCCAGCAGCGTCGGAGGGCGAACTGAAGCTTTCTTT. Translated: CASSVGGRTEAFF.